This TCR beta chain comes out of a study of blood T cells in healthy people across ages (dated by TCRdb to between 2014 and 2016). Regarding the complete study: In model experiments, template switching captured about one uniquely barcoded TCR beta cDNA molecule for every two T cells. Four age groups were formed from the donors: young (average approximately 15 years), middle-aged (more than 35), aged (62) and long-lived (less than 85). Donors of different ages were randomly distributed across sequencing lanes to avoid experimental bias. Age-related changes in TCR beta repertoire diversity were measured in the study by deep sequencing normalized with unique cDNA molecular identifiers. Two additional independent replicas of 1 million unique cDNA reads from the same blood draw were analyzed for two donors (one aged 18 to 30 and one aged 80 or older).

About this clonotype: The clone's antigen remains unknown. The junction and the germline gene differ at one end; a read error may be behind it.

Systemically healthy Caucasian individuals from Russia, roughly 40 in total and aged about 6 to 100 years, were included as donors. Each donor gave about 9.2 milliliters of peripheral blood, drawn into EDTA-treated Vacutainer tubes. PBMCs were isolated by Ficoll-Paque density-gradient centrifugation, with at least 7 million obtained per sample. Trizol reagent was used to extract total RNA from the PBMCs, yielding at least 5 micrograms per sample. Naive CD45RAhigh/CD27high T cell percentages were measured by flow cytometry on a PBMC aliquot from every donor. Library preparation used 5' RACE. TCRdb lists the instrument as Illumina HiSeq 2500. The second PCR ran for about 7 to 11 cycles and used a J-beta primer mix along with a sample-barcoded 5' primer. Each TCR beta cDNA molecule received a unique molecular identifier from a template-switch 5' adaptor carrying 12 random nucleotides. At least 2.5 million CDR3-containing paired-end reads were obtained from each sample. The Mint cDNA synthesis kit, primed by a TRBC-specific oligonucleotide, was used to synthesize first-strand cDNA from all RNA. After uracil-DNA glycosylase treatment, a first 18-cycle PCR used universal primers M1SS and BC2_uni_R on all cDNA. Per the authors' processing: For normalization, 1 million high-quality reads, each with a distinct molecular identifier, were randomly selected from each sample. Instead of being binned into consensus sequences, reads that shared molecular identifiers were thrown out. MiTCR, run with a Q25 quality threshold and the strictest error-elimination algorithm, handled CDR3 identification, clonotype clustering and error correction. A nonparametric unseen species model with Euler transformation was used to estimate a lower bound on total TCR beta diversity. TCRdb itself trimmed the public reads at Q25 with fastp, ran MiXCR and retained productive beta chains. Records with the same CDR3 protein are collapsed into one entry carrying the most frequent genes and DNA. The V and J calls here are based on TCRdb, not the publication. The sample includes 500,000 to 700,000 distinct CDR3 sequences, with 25% to 30% observed a single time. The ten biggest clones cover 15% to 19% of the sample.

The paper's findings and limits, for the study overall: The long-lived group showed more naive CD4+ T cells, fewer expanded clones and increased TCR diversity than the aged group, suggesting age selection. Since profiling was done on bulk unsorted PBMCs, naive and antigen-experienced compartments could not be conclusively compared. As age increased, observed TCR beta diversity per million T cells dropped in a roughly linear way, and a significant reduction was already evident by age about 40. There was a strong correlation between observed TCR beta diversity and the percentage of naive T cells measured by flow cytometry. The CMV infection status of donors was not known, potentially confounding age-related changes in expanded clonotypes. Total diversity estimates from one million sequenced T cells were considered lower bounds and underestimates.

Per the germline V gene, SQVTM is the CDR1 and ANQGSEA is the CDR2. The CDR3 runs 12 amino acids, cysteine and phenylalanine included. This entry keeps only the CDR3 DNA: 36 bases, framed from base 1. The V and J genes are TRBV29-1 and TRBJ2-2; the junction holds 10 bases that match TRBD2. Input material: blood. The clonotype originates from a woman of 80 years or more in good health. This receptor has the CDR3 CSVALAGRERFF. Read as DNA, the sequence is TGCAGCGTTGCACTAGCGGGAAGGGAGCGGTTTTTT.